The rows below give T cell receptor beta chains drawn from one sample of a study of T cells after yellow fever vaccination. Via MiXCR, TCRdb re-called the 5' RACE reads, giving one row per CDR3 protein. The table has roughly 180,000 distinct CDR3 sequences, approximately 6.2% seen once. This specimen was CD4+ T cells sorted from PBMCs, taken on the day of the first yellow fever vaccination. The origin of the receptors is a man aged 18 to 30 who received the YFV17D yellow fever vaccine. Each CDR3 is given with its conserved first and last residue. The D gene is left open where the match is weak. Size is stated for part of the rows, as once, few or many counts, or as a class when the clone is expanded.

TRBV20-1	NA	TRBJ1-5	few	TGCAGTGCGAGGGTTCAGGGGTTAGGCAATCAGCCCCAGCATTTT	CSARVQGLGNQPQHF
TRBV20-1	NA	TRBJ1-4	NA	TGCAGTGCCGACGGCATAGAAGGTGAAAAACTGTTTTTT	CSADGIEGEKLFF
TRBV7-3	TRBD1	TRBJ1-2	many	TGTGCCAGCAGCTCCGACAGGGCGCTGGGCTACACCTTC	CASSSDRALGYTF
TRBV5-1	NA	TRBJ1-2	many	TGCGCCAGCAGCTTGGTGGCGGAGGGTGGCTACACCTTC	CASSLVAEGGYTF
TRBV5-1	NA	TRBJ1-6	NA	TGCGCCAGCAGCTTGGACGTCGGGGCGGGTAATTCACCCCTCCACTTT	CASSLDVGAGNSPLHF
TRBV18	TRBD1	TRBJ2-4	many	TGTGCCAGCTCACCCTTAACCGACAGGGCCCTAGCCAAAAACATTCAGTACTTC	CASSPLTDRALAKNIQYF
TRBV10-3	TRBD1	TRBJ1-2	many	TGTGCCATCAGTGACAGGGGGAATGGCTACACCTTC	CAISDRGNGYTF
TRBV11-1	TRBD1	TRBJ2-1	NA	TGTGCCAGCAGCGGAAGACAGGGTAATGAGCAGTTCTTC	CASSGRQGNEQFF
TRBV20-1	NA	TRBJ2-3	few	TGCAGTGCTCATACTAGGAGGACAGATACGCAGTATTTT	CSAHTRRTDTQYF
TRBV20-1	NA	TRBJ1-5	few	TGCAGTGCTAGAGATTGGTCTCGCGGCAATCAGCCCCAGCATTTT	CSARDWSRGNQPQHF
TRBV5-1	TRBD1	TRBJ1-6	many	TGCGCCAGCAGCTTAGGACAGGAGGTCTCACCCCTCCACTTT	CASSLGQEVSPLHF
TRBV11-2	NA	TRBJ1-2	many	TGTGCCAGCAGCACCACCAATAGGGGCTACACCTTC	CASSTTNRGYTF
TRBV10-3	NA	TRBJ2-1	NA	TGTGCCATCGGCGGGATGAGGGGAATCTACAATGAGCAGTTCTTC	CAIGGMRGIYNEQFF
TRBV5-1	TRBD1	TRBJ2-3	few	TGCGCCAGCAGCACCGCAGGGACAGGGTGGGCAGATACGCAGTATTTT	CASSTAGTGWADTQYF
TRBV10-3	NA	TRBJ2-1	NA	TGTGCCATCAGTGAATGGGTAGCGGAACGTTTAATTTACAATGAGCAGTTCTTC	CAISEWVAERLIYNEQFF
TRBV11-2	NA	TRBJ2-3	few	TGTGCCAGCAGACTGGGGGTAGGCCCATACACGCAGTATTTT	CASRLGVGPYTQYF
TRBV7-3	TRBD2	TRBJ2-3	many	TGTGCCAGCAGCCCGCGACTAGCGGGGGATCGGACAGATACGCAGTATTTT	CASSPRLAGDRTDTQYF
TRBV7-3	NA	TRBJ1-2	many	TGTGCCAGCAGCTTAGGGCAGGGGATCAATGGCTACACCTTC	CASSLGQGINGYTF
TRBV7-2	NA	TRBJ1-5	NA	TGTGCCAGCAGCCAGAACGGGGGCAATCATCCCCAGCATTTT	CASSQNGGNHPQHF
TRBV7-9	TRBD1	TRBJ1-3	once	TGTGCCAGCAGCTGGACAGGCGGGGCTGGAGACACCATATATTTT	CASSWTGGAGDTIYF
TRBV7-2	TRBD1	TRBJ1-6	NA	TGTGCCAGCAGCTCCCCACCCGGACAGGGGTTGGATTCACCCCTCCACTTT	CASSSPPGQGLDSPLHF
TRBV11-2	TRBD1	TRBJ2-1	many	TGTGCCAGCAGCCAATACAGGGGCCAGTTCTTC	CASSQYRGQFF
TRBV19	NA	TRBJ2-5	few	TGTGCCAGTATGGGACTTTCCCAAGAGACCCAGTACTTC	CASMGLSQETQYF
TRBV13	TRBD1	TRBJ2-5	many	TGTGCCAGCACGTACAGGGGTCAAGAGACCCAGTACTTC	CASTYRGQETQYF
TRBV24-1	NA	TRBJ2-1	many	TGTGCCACCAGTGATTTGTCTTTACTTAATGAGCAGTTCTTC	CATSDLSLLNEQFF
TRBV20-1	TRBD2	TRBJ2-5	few	TGCAGTGCTAGAGATGTGCGGGGGGGAGAGACCCAGTACTTC	CSARDVRGGETQYF